The sequence of this T cell receptor beta chain was determined in a study of blood T cell repertoires in COVID-19. The V gene end was trimmed by 3 bases and the J gene end by 5 bases; junction bases not matched to a gene: 9. Germline V gene data show CDR1 as MDHEN and CDR2 as SYDVKM. This CDR3 region has 15 residues. Assay used: immunoSEQ multiplex PCR; TCRdb lists only in-frame clones, some missing. Found here are some 250,000 clones, 87% of them singletons; the top ten hold around 7.8%. The source material was peripheral blood. This TCR was sampled from a man aged 55 to 70 who had recovered from COVID-19. The genes are TRBV28 and TRBJ2-5, with 7 nucleotides matching TRBD2. The CDR3 DNA follows: TGTGCCAGCAGTTTCAGCGGGAAGGGAGGCGAGACCCAGTACTTC. Protein sequence: CASSFSGKGGETQYF.